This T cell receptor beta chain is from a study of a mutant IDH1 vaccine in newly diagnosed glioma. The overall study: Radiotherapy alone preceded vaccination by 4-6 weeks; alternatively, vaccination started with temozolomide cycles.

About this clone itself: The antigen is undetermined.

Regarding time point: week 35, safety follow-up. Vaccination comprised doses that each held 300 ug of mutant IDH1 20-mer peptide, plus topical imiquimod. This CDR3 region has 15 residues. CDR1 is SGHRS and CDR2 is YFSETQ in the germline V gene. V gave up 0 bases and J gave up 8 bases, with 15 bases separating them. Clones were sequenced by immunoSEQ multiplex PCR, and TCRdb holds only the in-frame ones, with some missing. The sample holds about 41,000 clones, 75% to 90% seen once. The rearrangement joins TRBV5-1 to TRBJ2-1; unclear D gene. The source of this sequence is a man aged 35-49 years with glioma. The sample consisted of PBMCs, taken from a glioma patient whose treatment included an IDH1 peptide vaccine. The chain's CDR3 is CASSLVGNTPDEQFF. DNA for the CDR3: TGCGCCAGCAGCTTGGTGGGGAACACTCCGGATGAGCAGTTCTTC.